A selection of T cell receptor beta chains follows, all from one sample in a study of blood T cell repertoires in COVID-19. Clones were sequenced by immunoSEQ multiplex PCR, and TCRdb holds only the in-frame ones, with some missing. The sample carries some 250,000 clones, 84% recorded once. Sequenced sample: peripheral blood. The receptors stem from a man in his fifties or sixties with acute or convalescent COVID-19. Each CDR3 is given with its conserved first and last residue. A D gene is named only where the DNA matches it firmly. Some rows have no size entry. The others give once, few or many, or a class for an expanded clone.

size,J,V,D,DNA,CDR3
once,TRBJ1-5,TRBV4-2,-,TGTGCCAGCAGCCAAGATAGACCCGGGAATCAGCCCCAGCATTTT,CASSQDRPGNQPQHF
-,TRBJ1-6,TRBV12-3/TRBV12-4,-,TGTGCCAGCAGCCTCCGCGAAGATTCACCCCTCCACTTT,CASSLREDSPLHF
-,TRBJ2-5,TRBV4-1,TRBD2,TGCGCCAGCAGCCAAGACCAATTAGCGGGGTCAATAGAGACCCAGTACTTC,CASSQDQLAGSIETQYF
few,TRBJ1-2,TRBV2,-,TGTGCCAGCAGTGAAAAGCGGACAGTCACCTATGGCTACACCTTC,CASSEKRTVTYGYTF
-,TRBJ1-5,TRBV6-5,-,TGTGCCAGCAGGGGGAGGAGGGAACGGGATCAGCCCCAGCATTTT,CASRGRRERDQPQHF
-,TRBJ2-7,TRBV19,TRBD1,TGTGCCAGTGCCCCGGGACAGAGCTCCTACGAGCAGTACTTC,CASAPGQSSYEQYF
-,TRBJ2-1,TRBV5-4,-,TGTGCCAGCAGCCCTTCCCTCACAGGGTTCCCCGCCTACAATGAGCAGTTCTTC,CASSPSLTGFPAYNEQFF
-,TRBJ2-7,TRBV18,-,TGTGCCAGCTCACCGATGGCGGACAGTGAATCAACCTTC,CASSPMADSESTF
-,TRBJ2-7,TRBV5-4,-,TGTGCCAGCAGCTTGTTCGGCGAGCAGTACTTC,CASSLFGEQYF
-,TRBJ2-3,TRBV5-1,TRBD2,TGCGCCAGCAGCGCCTCTAGCGGGAGTCGAGTCGTTTCTAGCACAGATACGCAGTATTTT,CASSASSGSRVVSSTDTQYF
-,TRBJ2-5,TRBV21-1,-,TGTGCCAGCAGCGCCAGCAGGACTAGCGGGGGGGCAGAGACCCAGTACTTC,CASSASRTSGGAETQYF
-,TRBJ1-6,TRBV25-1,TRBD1,TGTGCCAGCAGTGAATCGACAGGGGATCGGTCACCCCTCCACTTT,CASSESTGDRSPLHF
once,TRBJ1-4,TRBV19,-,TGTGCCAGTAACCCCAGGGCCGGCGAAAAACTGTTTTTT,CASNPRAGEKLFF
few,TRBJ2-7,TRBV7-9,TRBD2,TGTGCCAGCAGCTTAGAGACTAGCGTATACGAGCAGTACTTC,CASSLETSVYEQYF
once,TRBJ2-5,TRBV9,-,TGTGCCAGCAGCGAGGGGGTTTTGAGGGAGACCCAGTACTTC,CASSEGVLRETQYF
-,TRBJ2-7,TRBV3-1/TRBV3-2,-,TGTGCCAGCAGCCAAGGTTTCGGTGAGCAGTACTTC,CASSQGFGEQYF
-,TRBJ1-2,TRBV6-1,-,TGTGCCAGCAGTGCTGGGGGCCCGCTCTTTAACTATGGCTACACCTTC,CASSAGGPLFNYGYTF
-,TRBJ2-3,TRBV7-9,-,TGTGCCAGCAGCTTTCCAAAGCCTTCTAGAGGAGGAGATACGCAGTATTTT,CASSFPKPSRGGDTQYF
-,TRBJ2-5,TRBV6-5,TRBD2,TGTGCCAGCAGAGGACTAGTGCGGGGAGAGACCCAGTACTTC,CASRGLVRGETQYF
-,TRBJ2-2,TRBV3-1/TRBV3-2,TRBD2,TGTGCCAGCAGCCAGATGGGACTAGCGGGGCTTTCCGGGGAGCTGTTTTTT,CASSQMGLAGLSGELFF
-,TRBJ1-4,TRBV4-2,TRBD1,TGTGCCAGCAGCCTTGGGACAGCAACTAATGAAAAACTGTTTTTT,CASSLGTATNEKLFF
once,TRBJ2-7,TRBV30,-,TGTGCCTGGAGTCCAGGGATGTACGAGCAGTACTTC,CAWSPGMYEQYF